The present T cell receptor beta chain was sequenced within a study of T cells after yellow fever vaccination. Study-level findings and limits: Peaking on day 5 versus 15, the secondary response was faster but weaker. In post-booster samples, most primary-vaccination clones reappeared (under 98% CD4, approximately 91% CD8).

Making TCR cDNA involved 5'RACE template switching, which added UMIs and a universal primer site. In TCRdb, the 5' RACE reads were re-called with MiXCR into one record per CDR3 protein. The table has around 72,000 distinct CDR3 sequences, roughly 7% seen once. This clonotype was counted ten times or more. The target antigen is unknown. Germline V lookup: CDR1 ENHRY, CDR2 SYGVKD. Trimming removed 3 bases from V and 5 bases from J, with 9 bases in between. The CDR3 spans 13 residues. This clonotype originated in a man aged 18-30 years who received the YFV17D yellow fever vaccine. This material consisted of CD8+ T cells sorted from PBMCs, taken around 10 days after the first yellow fever vaccination. The chain couples TRBV10-3 to TRBJ2-3; D gene unclear. DNA of the CDR3: TGTGCCATCAGTGAAAGGCGCGGAGATACGCAGTATTTT. Its protein is CAISERRGDTQYF.